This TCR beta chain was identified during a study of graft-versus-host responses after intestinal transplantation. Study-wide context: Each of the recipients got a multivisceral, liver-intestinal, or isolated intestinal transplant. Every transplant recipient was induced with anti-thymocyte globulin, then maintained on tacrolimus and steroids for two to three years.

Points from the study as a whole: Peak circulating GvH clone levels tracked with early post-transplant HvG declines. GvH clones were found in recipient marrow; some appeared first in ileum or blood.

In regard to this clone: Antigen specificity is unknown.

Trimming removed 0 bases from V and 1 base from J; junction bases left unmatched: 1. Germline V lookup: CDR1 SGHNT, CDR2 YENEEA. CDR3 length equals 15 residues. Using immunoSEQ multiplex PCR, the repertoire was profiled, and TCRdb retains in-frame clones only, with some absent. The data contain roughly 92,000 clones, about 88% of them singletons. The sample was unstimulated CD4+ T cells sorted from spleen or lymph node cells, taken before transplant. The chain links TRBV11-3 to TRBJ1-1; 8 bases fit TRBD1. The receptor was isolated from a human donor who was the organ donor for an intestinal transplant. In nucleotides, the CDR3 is TGTGCCAGCAGCTTAGATGGGACAGGGAACACTGAAGCTTTCTTT. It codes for CASSLDGTGNTEAFF.